The sequence of this T cell receptor (beta chain) was determined in a study of CD8+CD57+ T cells in acquired aplastic anemia. For CDR3 and TCR beta VDJ profiling, genomic DNA was the template used. TCRdb ran MiXCR on the reads and lists one entry per CDR3 protein. The repertoire holds about 270,000 distinct CDR3 sequences, with around 82% as singletons. Between the trimmed V and J ends, which lost 5 bases and 3 bases, there was a span of 16 bases. This CDR3 has 15 amino acids. CDR1 is SGHTA and CDR2 is FQGTGA in the germline V gene. By flow cytometry, patients selected for sequencing had shown an expansion of CD8+CD57+ cells.

V is TRBV7-3 and J is TRBJ1-2; perhaps TRBD1 as D (6 bases). Sequencing was performed on sorted CD4+, CD8+, or CD8+CD57+ T cells (not recorded which) from PBMCs. The clonotype originates from a human donor with aplastic anemia. The CDR3 loop reads CASSPPQGFDYGYTF. The CDR3, as DNA: TGTGCCAGCAGCCCCCCCCAGGGGTTTGACTATGGCTACACCTTC.